This passage covers 21 T cell receptor beta chains from one sample sequenced in a study of blood T cell repertoires in COVID-19. Profiling relied on immunoSEQ multiplex PCR, and the TCRdb table lists in-frame clones only, not all of them. The sample comprises 300,000 to 350,000 clones, about 90% of which are singletons, and more than 3% rests with the top ten. What was sequenced was peripheral blood. These receptors all stem from a woman between 18 and 30 years old who had recovered from COVID-19.

The chain combines TRBV15 with TRBJ1-6, with no clear D. With 0 bases removed from V and 4 bases from J, the gap between germline ends came to 7 bases. The CDR3 consists of 15 residues. Germline lookup yields CDR1 LNHNV and CDR2 YYDKDF (reference sequence). The CDR3 loop is CATSRDREYNSPLHF. CDR3 nucleotide sequence: TGTGCCACCAGCAGAGACCGGGAATATAATTCACCCCTCCACTTT.

A remark on this clone: At one end the junction does not follow the germline gene, possibly because of a read error. The chain links TRBV11-3 to TRBJ2-1, with 11 bases matching TRBD2. CDR3 size: 17 residues. The germline gives CDR1 SGHNT, CDR2 YENEEA. The CDR3 here is CASSLVVSGRAGNEQFF. The DNA of the CDR3 is TGTGCCAGCAGTTTAGTGGTTAGCGGGAGGGCGGGCAATGAGCAGTTCTTC.

The rearrangement links TRBV29-1 to TRBJ2-1; 8 positions agree with TRBD2. Germline CDR1 reads SQVTM; CDR2 reads ANQGSEA. Trimming removed 4 bases from V and 4 bases from J; junction bases left unmatched: 9. This CDR3 has 15 residues. The CDR3 loop reads CSVVLAGGTYNEQFF. The CDR3 DNA reads TGCAGCGTTGTTCTGGCGGGAGGAACATACAATGAGCAGTTCTTC.

This clone was recorded a few times. J is TRBJ1-1 and V is TRBV6-2 or TRBV6-3; TRBD1 is a possible D gene (5 bases). V was clipped by 6 bases and J by 1 base, with 21 bases between them. Per the germline V gene, CDR1 is MNHEY and CDR2 is SVGEGT. The CDR3 consists of 17 residues. The CDR3 spells CASSDTTETFWNTEAFF. CDR3 DNA sequence: TGTGCCAGCAGCGACACGACAGAGACGTTCTGGAACACTGAAGCTTTCTTT.

This clone appeared once. The chain is built from TRBV5-1 and TRBJ2-5; 8 bases agree with TRBD2. This CDR3 has 15 amino acids. Germline CDR1 reads SGHRS; CDR2 reads YFSETQ. The ends lost 0 bases at V and 4 bases at J; junction bases unmatched: 5. The DNA of the CDR3 is TGCGCCAGCAGCTTGGCGGGAGGGCCCCCAGAGACCCAGTACTTC. Translating gives CASSLAGGPPETQYF.

The chain links TRBV7-8 to TRBJ1-3; TRBD1 matches at 9 bases. This CDR3 has 14 residues. Germline V gives CDR1 SGHVS, CDR2 FQNEAQ. With V trimmed by 8 bases and J by 0 bases, 2 bases remained unmatched. CDR3 DNA: TGTGCCAGCGGACAGGGGACCTCTGGAAACACCATATATTTT. This encodes CASGQGTSGNTIYF.

This clone was recorded once. The chain uses TRBV5-1 and TRBJ2-2; 12 bases align to TRBD2. The J segment lost 3 bases and the V segment lost 3 bases, leaving 15 bases of the junction unmatched. Germline CDR1 SGHRS, CDR2 YFSETQ. The CDR3 has 20 residues. The CDR3 is CASSSNIPGLAGTDTGELFF. The DNA of the CDR3 is TGCGCCAGCAGCTCAAATATCCCAGGACTAGCGGGAACAGACACCGGGGAGCTGTTTTTT. The full variable domain, rest sourced from reference TRBV5-1 and TRBJ2-2, is KAGVTQTPRYLIKTRGQQVTLSCSPISGHRSVSWYQQTPGQGLQFLFEYFSETQRNKGNFPGRFSGRQFSNSRSEMNVSTLELGDSALYLCASSSNIPGLAGTDTGELFFGEGSRLTVL.

Points on this clone: The sample holds other DNA sequences that translate to the same CDR3. CDR3 coding DNA: TGTGCCAGCAGTTATGACAGGGGGCAGGGAAAACTGTTTTTT. This codes for CASSYDRGQGKLFF. The J gene is TRBJ1-4, the V gene TRBV6-5; 10 bases line up with TRBD1. J gave up 10 bases and V 3 bases, and 5 bases lay outside the gene matches. The germline V gene encodes CDR1 MNHEY and CDR2 SVGAGI. The CDR3 runs to 14 residues.

V gene TRBV28 combines with J gene TRBJ2-2; no reliable D call. In germline, CDR1 is MDHEN, CDR2 SYDVKM. There are 18 residues in the CDR3. Trimming took off 6 bases at V and 6 bases at J, with 26 bases between the two ends. CDR3 bases: TGTGCCAGCAGACGCGTGGCTGGGCCTAAAAGGCCCGCCGGGGAGCTGTTTTTT. Protein: CASRRVAGPKRPAGELFF.

The V gene is TRBV2, the J gene TRBJ2-5; a weak D match, TRBD1 (5 bases). CDR3 length equals 14 residues. V was shortened by 6 bases and J by 4 bases, with 15 bases between the two germline ends. Per the germline V gene, CDR1 is SNHLY and CDR2 is FYNNEI. CDR3 coding DNA: TGTGCCAGCAGGCGGACGGACAATAGAGAGACCCAGTACTTC. Translated, it gives CASRRTDNRETQYF.

In regard to this clone: This sequence may be a read error, since a much larger clone differs from it by one base. The V and J genes are TRBV2 and TRBJ1-1; D possibly corresponds to TRBD1 (6 bases). In germline, CDR1 is SNHLY, CDR2 FYNNEI. Trimming removed 6 bases from V and 1 base from J, with 9 bases in between. The CDR3 totals 13 residues. The CDR3 protein is CASSPGQNTEAFF. The CDR3 DNA reads as TGTGCCAGCAGCCCGGGACAGAACACTGAAGCTTTCTTT.

The chain is built from TRBV4-3 and TRBJ1-5, with unresolved D. CDR3 length: 14 residues. Germline V gives CDR1 LGHNA, CDR2 YSLEER. Trimming stripped 4 bases from V and 2 bases from J, with 9 bases between. The CDR3 is CASSPEVGNQPQHF. In nucleotides, the CDR3 is TGCGCCAGCAGCCCCGAGGTAGGCAATCAGCCCCAGCATTTT.

The chain recombines TRBV27 with TRBJ2-7; a weak D match, TRBD1 (5 bases). The CDR3 runs to 15 residues. V lost 6 bases and J lost 1, with 16 bases in between. The V gene's germline CDR1 is MNHEY and CDR2 SMNVEV (reference sequence). CDR3 loop: CASSQKGLSSYEQYV. CDR3 in DNA: TGTGCCAGCAGCCAAAAGGGGCTTTCATCCTACGAGCAGTACGTC.

The J gene is TRBJ2-3, the V gene TRBV30, with TRBD2 matching 9 bases. This CDR3 is 14 amino acids long. V was clipped by 1 base and J by 10 bases; unmatched bases: 9. Looked up from germline, CDR1 is GTSNPN and CDR2 is SVGIG (reference sequence). CDR3 residues: CAWSGASGTIAQYF. DNA for the CDR3: TGTGCCTGGAGTGGGGCTAGCGGGACTATCGCGCAGTATTTT.

The chain joins TRBV19 to TRBJ1-1; tentatively, D is TRBD1 (5 bases). Trimming cost V 9 bases and J 3 bases, with 11 bases left between them. The germline V gene has CDR1 LNHDA and CDR2 SQIVND (reference sequence). This CDR3 has 12 residues. DNA for the CDR3: TGTGCCAGGCGAACCAGGGACACTGAAGCTTTCTTT. Encoded protein: CARRTRDTEAFF.

The chain recombines TRBV18 with TRBJ2-2; 9 bases match TRBD1. Germline V lookup: CDR1 KGHSH, CDR2 LQKENI. V gave up 1 base and J gave up 4 bases; unmatched junction bases: 7. The CDR3 runs to 17 residues. CDR3 residues: CASSPRGQGTFTGELFF. The DNA for the CDR3 is TGTGCCAGCTCACCACGAGGACAGGGGACGTTCACCGGGGAGCTGTTTTTT.

The chain joins TRBV11-2 to TRBJ2-5; perhaps TRBD2 as D (5 bases). Between the trimmed V and J ends, which lost 0 bases and 2 bases, there was a span of 10 bases. The CDR3 spans 15 residues. The germline CDR1 and CDR2 sequences are SGHAT and FQNNGV. In DNA, the CDR3 is TGTGCCAGCAGCTTAGAGGCAAGCGGACAAGAGACCCAGTACTTC. Translation gives CASSLEASGQETQYF.

This chain links TRBV30 with TRBJ2-3; D is uncertain. This CDR3 has 17 residues. The germline CDR1 and CDR2 sequences are GTSNPN and SVGIG (reference sequence). The V end lost 0 bases, the J end lost 0 bases, and 16 bases lay between the germline ends. The CDR3 coding sequence is TGTGCCTGGAGTGTACGGTGGGCCCGAAATAGCACAGATACGCAGTATTTT. Residues: CAWSVRWARNSTDTQYF.

The chain links TRBV7-9 to TRBJ1-3, with 7 bases lining up with TRBD1. Germline CDR1 and CDR2: SEHNR and FQNEAQ (reference sequence). There are 14 residues in the CDR3. The trim removed 6 bases at V and 3 bases at J, leaving 5 bases unmatched. The CDR3 coding sequence is TGTGCCAGCAGGCCGACAGGGTTTGGAAACACCATATATTTT. Translating gives CASRPTGFGNTIYF.

The chain employs TRBV29-1 and TRBJ2-5; TRBD1 matches 7 bases. With 5 bases clipped from V and 5 bases from J, the junction kept 11 bases outside the gene matches. This CDR3 is built from 14 residues. Germline lookup yields CDR1 SQVTM and CDR2 ANQGSEA. CDR3 residues: CSVYRGARGETQYF. CDR3 nucleotide sequence: TGCAGCGTTTACAGGGGCGCGAGGGGGGAGACCCAGTACTTC.

In its sample, this clone was seen a few times. This chain links TRBV6-2 or TRBV6-3 with TRBJ1-1, with D unresolved. Trimming cost V 4 bases and J 7 bases, with 13 bases left between them. CDR3 size: 13 residues. Germline assignment: CDR1 MNHEY and CDR2 SVGEGT. CDR3 region: CASSFARHGEAFF. As DNA, the CDR3 is TGTGCCAGCAGTTTCGCCAGACACGGTGAAGCTTTCTTT.